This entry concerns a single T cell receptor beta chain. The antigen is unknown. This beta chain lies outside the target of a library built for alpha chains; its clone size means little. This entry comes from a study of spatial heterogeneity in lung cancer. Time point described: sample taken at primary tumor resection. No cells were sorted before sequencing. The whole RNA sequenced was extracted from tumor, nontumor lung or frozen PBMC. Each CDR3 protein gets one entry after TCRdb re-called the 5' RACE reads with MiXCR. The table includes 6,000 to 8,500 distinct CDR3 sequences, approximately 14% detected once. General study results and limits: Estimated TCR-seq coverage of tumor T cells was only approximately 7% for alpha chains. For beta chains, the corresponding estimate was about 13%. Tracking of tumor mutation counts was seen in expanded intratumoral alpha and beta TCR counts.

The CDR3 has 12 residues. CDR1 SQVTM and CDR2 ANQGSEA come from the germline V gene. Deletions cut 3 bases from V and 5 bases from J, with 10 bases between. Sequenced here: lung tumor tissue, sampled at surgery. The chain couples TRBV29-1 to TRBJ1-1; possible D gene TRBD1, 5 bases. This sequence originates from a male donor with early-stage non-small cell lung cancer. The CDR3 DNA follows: TGCAGCGTTGACCCGACAGCAACTGAAGCTTTCTTT. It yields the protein CSVDPTATEAFF.